A selection of T cell receptor beta chains follows, all from one sample in a study of cytomegalovirus exposure and HLA in healthy donors. This table comes from immunoSEQ multiplex PCR, and its TCRdb copy is limited to in-frame clones, with some not included. Of approximately 160,000 clones in the sample, approximately 62% were seen once. Sequences were obtained from PBMCs. The source of these receptors is a man between 45 and 60 years old in good health and CMV-seronegative. CDR3s include the opening cysteine and the closing phenylalanine or tryptophan. Fields, in order: D gene, J gene, V gene, clone size, CDR3 DNA, CDR3 protein. The D gene is left open where the match is weak. Part of the rows lack a size; the others show once, few, many or a class for expanded clones.

TRBD1 | TRBJ1-2 | TRBV15 | few | TGTGCCACCAGCAATAGGACAGGGGGCGCGACTAACTATGGCTACACCTTC | CATSNRTGGATNYGYTF
TRBD1 | TRBJ1-2 | TRBV27 | once | TGTGCCAGCAGCTTTACGGGACAGGGTGACTATGGCTACACCTTC | CASSFTGQGDYGYTF
NA | TRBJ1-4 | TRBV9 | few | TGTGCCAGCAGCGTACAGACAGTACCCAATGAAAAACTGTTTTTT | CASSVQTVPNEKLFF
NA | TRBJ1-5 | TRBV4-1 | NA | TGCGCCAGCAGCCAACAGGGTTCCCAATATGGTAGCAATCAGCCCCAGCATTTT | CASSQQGSQYGSNQPQHF
NA | TRBJ2-7 | TRBV20-1 | NA | TGCAGCACGGGTAAAACCTACGAGCAGTACTTC | CSTGKTYEQYF
NA | TRBJ1-4 | TRBV7-8 | few | TGTGCCAGCAGCTTAGAACGAGGCAGAGGTAATGAAAAACTGTTTTTT | CASSLERGRGNEKLFF
NA | TRBJ1-2 | TRBV7-9 | once | TGTGCCAGCAGCTTAGAAAGGGGGGGCTACACCTTC | CASSLERGGYTF
TRBD1 | TRBJ1-1 | TRBV10-3 | NA | TGTGCCATCAGTCCACAGGGGGAAGGCACTGAAGCTTTCTTT | CAISPQGEGTEAFF
TRBD1 | TRBJ1-1 | TRBV5-1 | NA | TGCGCCAGCAGCGCCGGGACAGGGAACACTGAAGCTTTCTTT | CASSAGTGNTEAFF
TRBD1 | TRBJ2-7 | TRBV7-9 | NA | TGTGCCAGCAGCCCCAACAGGGGTATGTCGTACGAGCAGTACTTC | CASSPNRGMSYEQYF
TRBD2 | TRBJ2-1 | TRBV5-1 | NA | TGCGCCAGCAGCTTCTCGGGGGAGGGGAGCAATGAGCAGTTCTTC | CASSFSGEGSNEQFF
NA | TRBJ2-4 | TRBV4-3 | NA | TGCGCCAGCAGCCAAACAGTTCTAGCCAAAAACATTCAGTACTTC | CASSQTVLAKNIQYF
NA | TRBJ1-2 | TRBV11-2 | NA | TGTGCCAGCAGCTTTACAGCCCAGTCTTATGGCTACACCTTC | CASSFTAQSYGYTF
TRBD1 | TRBJ1-1 | TRBV10-1 | few | TGCGCCAGCAGTGAGTCCCCTGGACAGGGGCGTGAAGCTTTCTTT | CASSESPGQGREAFF
TRBD1 | TRBJ2-7 | TRBV5-1 | NA | TGCGCCAGCAGTTCCGGACAGGGCGGGTACGAGCAGTACTTC | CASSSGQGGYEQYF
NA | TRBJ2-1 | TRBV7-2 | once | TGTGCCAGCAGCTTAACGGCGGCATCCTACAATGAGCAGTTCTTC | CASSLTAASYNEQFF
TRBD2 | TRBJ2-4 | TRBV12-5 | NA | TGTGCTAGTGGCCTAGCGGGGATAGCCAAAAACATTCAGTACTTC | CASGLAGIAKNIQYF
NA | TRBJ2-3 | TRBV20-1 | NA | TGCAGTGCTAGAGATCCTAATACGCAGTATTTT | CSARDPNTQYF
NA | TRBJ1-1 | TRBV6-5 | NA | TGTGCCAGCAGTTACAACCCACCACACGGGTTTGAAGCTTTCTTT | CASSYNPPHGFEAFF
TRBD1 | TRBJ1-2 | TRBV7-2 | NA | TGTGCCAGCAGCCTAGAGGACAGGCCCTACACCTTC | CASSLEDRPYTF
NA | TRBJ2-3 | TRBV11-3 | NA | TGTGCCAGCAGCTTAGGCCAAGGACTGTTCGGAGAGGCAGATACGCAGTATTTT | CASSLGQGLFGEADTQYF
TRBD1 | TRBJ2-6 | TRBV7-8 | NA | TGTGCCAGCAGCTTAGGAGACGCTAGACAGGGGGTCAGTCGCTCTGGGGCCAACGTCCTGACTTTC | CASSLGDARQGVSRSGANVLTF
TRBD1 | TRBJ1-6 | TRBV10-1 | NA | TGCGCCAGCAGTGAAGTCGGGACAGGGGCCGGCTCACCCCTCCACTTT | CASSEVGTGAGSPLHF
NA | TRBJ1-1 | TRBV7-2 | NA | TGTGCCAGCAGCTTAGGGGGCAGCCCGAACACTGAAGCTTTCTTT | CASSLGGSPNTEAFF
NA | TRBJ1-5 | TRBV7-2 | NA | TGTGCCAGCAGCATCGGTGGGACTTCACTAAATCAGCCCCAGCATTTT | CASSIGGTSLNQPQHF
NA | TRBJ2-7 | TRBV6-1 | NA | TGTGCCAGCAGGGAGAGGACAAATGCGCCCTACGAGCAGTACTTC | CASRERTNAPYEQYF
TRBD1 | TRBJ1-4 | TRBV2 | NA | TGTGCCAGCAGCCCGGGACAGGGGATTGAAAAACTGTTTTTT | CASSPGQGIEKLFF
NA | TRBJ2-3 | TRBV27 | NA | TGTGCCAGCAGTGGAATTACAGGGTCGGGGATCACAGATACGCAGTATTTT | CASSGITGSGITDTQYF
TRBD1 | TRBJ2-5 | TRBV7-9 | NA | TGTGCCAGCAGCTTTATGACAGGGGGCGCGGCAGAGACCCAGTACTTC | CASSFMTGGAAETQYF
TRBD1 | TRBJ2-3 | TRBV19 | NA | TGTGCCAGTAGCTACTACGGGACAGGGGGCGCAGATACGCAGTATTTT | CASSYYGTGGADTQYF
TRBD2 | TRBJ2-5 | TRBV2 | NA | TGTGCCAGCAGTCGGGGGACTAGCGGGAAGGGAAAGACCCAGTACTTC | CASSRGTSGKGKTQYF
NA | TRBJ2-7 | TRBV10-3 | NA | TGTGCCATCAGTGATGACGACTACTTCTACGAGCAGTACTTC | CAISDDDYFYEQYF
TRBD1 | TRBJ2-7 | TRBV7-9 | few | TGTGCCAGCAGCCGAGGGACAGGGGGCTACGAGCAGTACTTC | CASSRGTGGYEQYF
NA | TRBJ1-1 | TRBV5-6 | NA | TGTGCCAGCAGCTACCCCCGCGGACCGGGAGAGACTTTCTTT | CASSYPRGPGETFF
TRBD1 | TRBJ2-5 | TRBV7-9 | NA | TGTGCCAGCAGCACCCGGGACAGGGGGCAAGAGACCCAGTACTTC | CASSTRDRGQETQYF
TRBD2 | TRBJ2-3 | TRBV11-3 | NA | TGTGCCAGCAGCCAGCGGGGGGCCCACACAGATACGCAGTATTTT | CASSQRGAHTDTQYF
TRBD2 | TRBJ2-5 | TRBV5-1 | NA | TGCGCCAGCAGCCCGGGACTAGCGGGGGCGTACCAAGAGACCCAGTACTTC | CASSPGLAGAYQETQYF
NA | TRBJ1-2 | TRBV5-1 | NA | TGCGCCAGCAGCTTCTCGGACAGCAGCTATGGCTACACCTTC | CASSFSDSSYGYTF
NA | TRBJ1-4 | TRBV6-1 | NA | TGTGCCAGCTTCGGGGGAGCCGGGGAAAAACTGTTTTTT | CASFGGAGEKLFF
NA | TRBJ1-1 | TRBV9 | NA | TGTGCCAGCAGCGTAGGGGCAGGGAGGGAAGCTTTCTTT | CASSVGAGREAFF
NA | TRBJ1-5 | TRBV9 | NA | TGTGCCAGCAGCGTAGAAGGGGGAGCCCAGCATTTT | CASSVEGGAQHF
NA | TRBJ1-1 | TRBV29-1 | few | TGCAGCGTGAACCGAGGGGGCACTGAAGCTTTCTTT | CSVNRGGTEAFF
TRBD1 | TRBJ1-1 | TRBV5-1 | NA | TGCGCCAGCAGGCGACAGGGGGCAGGTAGCACTGAAGCTTTCTTT | CASRRQGAGSTEAFF
TRBD2 | TRBJ2-5 | TRBV28 | NA | TGTGCCAGCAGTTCCGGGGGGGCGGGGCAAGAGACCCAGTACTTC | CASSSGGAGQETQYF
NA | TRBJ2-3 | TRBV6-1 | NA | TGTGCCAGCAGCTTAAGACAGGCTAGCACAGATACGCAGTACTTT | CASSLRQASTDTQYF
TRBD1 | TRBJ2-7 | TRBV15 | NA | TGTGCCGCCGGGACAGGGGGCGGCGAGCAGTACTTC | CAAGTGGGEQYF